This TCR beta chain was identified in a study of blood T cell repertoires in COVID-19. Study information: The United States, Italy and Spain supplied acute and convalescent COVID-19 samples. Sources were T cells, B-cell-depleted T cells, or PBMCs; the material itself was cDNA or gDNA.

Original handling: Researchers report that nucleated cell counts were estimated from reference gene primer amplification. TCRdb's table, derived via immunoSEQ multiplex PCR, lists solely in-frame clones and lacks some. That table furnishes V, J and clone size, whereas the DNA furnished D and trimming. Of about 480,000 clones in the sample, nearly 90% were seen once. This CDR3 is built from 15 residues. Trimming took 4 bases from V and 4 from J, leaving 12 bases between them. Germline loops: CDR1 SGHRS, CDR2 YFSETQ. Seattle's cohort entered during active infection and was followed longitudinally. The receptor was derived from a man between 18 and 29 years old with COVID-19, enrolled during active disease. This chain joins TRBV5-1 and TRBJ2-6; D might be TRBD1 (5 bases). Sequenced material: peripheral blood. As DNA, the CDR3 is TGCGCCAGCAGCGATGGGGCGTCAGGGGCCAACGTCCTGACTTTC. Amino acids: CASSDGASGANVLTF.